The T cell receptor (beta chain) under discussion was sequenced for a study of cytomegalovirus exposure and HLA in healthy donors (dated by TCRdb to the late 2010s). Broadly, across the study: A later analysis indicated that the 100 to 150 validation repertoires were generated on the platform also employed for the 650 to 850 repertoires of the first cohort. The aim of the study was to test whether cataloging public T cell receptors could identify signatures of past pathogen exposure. In addition to the first cohort of roughly 670 subjects, a separate validation cohort of approximately 110 different subjects was used. To predict cytomegalovirus infection status, the study brought together high-throughput TCR immunosequencing, statistical association of individual TCRs with disease status, and machine learning. Beyond this particular receptor, the publication reports: The authors suggested that the approach could potentially be extended to other disease states and immunological phenotypes. A total of 164 TCR beta chains were listed by the study as associated with cytomegalovirus. The classifier was reported to diagnose cytomegalovirus status with high specificity and sensitivity in both the original and validation cohorts. A later analysis found that TCRs clustered in the first cohort also tended to co-occur in the 95 to 150 validation repertoires, with 94% of cluster scores above 0. Most TCR sequences were observed very rarely across donors, whereas some public TCRs were present in many individuals. Three of the identified cytomegalovirus-associated TCR beta chains were confirmed in vitro to be specific for cytomegalovirus antigens. The validation cohort had no HLA typing available for a later analysis, so co-occurrence within that cohort was assessed over all 120 or so repertoires.

Donors formed part of the validation cohort, which comprised about 130 subjects and was distinct from the first cohort of 690 or so subjects. Library construction relied on the immunoSEQ multiplex PCR assay. The paper's data handling went like this. A statistical classification framework was developed to diagnose cytomegalovirus status using the catalog of TCR beta chain sequences. Held by TCRdb, this immuneACCESS table contains in-frame sequences only and omits some clones. Under half of the omission traces to an unresolved V gene where checked; the cause of the rest is unknown. V, J and clone size were drawn from that table, and D and trimming were deduced from the DNA. Within this sample are under 400,000 clones, with roughly 90% of them counted one time only. The ten biggest clones cover approximately 0.86% of the sample. Regarding this clone: Its antigen remains unidentified. No much larger clonotype is one base removed from it; base qualities were not supplied.

Between the V and J ends, shortened by 5 bases and 1 base respectively, the junction contains 14 bases. As encoded in the germline V gene, CDR1 is SGHVS while CDR2 is FNYEAQ. The CDR3 sequence holds 15 residues, the cysteine and phenylalanine included. Only the CDR3 portion is preserved as DNA: 45 bases, with reading frame beginning at the first base. Sequences were obtained from PBMCs. The chain is assembled from TRBV7-6 and TRBJ1-2; possibly the D gene is TRBD1, per 5 matching bases. This receptor was obtained from a young woman in good health and CMV-seronegative. In nucleotide form, the sequence is TGTGCCAGCAGCGCCGGTCACAGGCTTAACTATGGCTACACCTTC. Translated, it gives CASSAGHRLNYGYTF.